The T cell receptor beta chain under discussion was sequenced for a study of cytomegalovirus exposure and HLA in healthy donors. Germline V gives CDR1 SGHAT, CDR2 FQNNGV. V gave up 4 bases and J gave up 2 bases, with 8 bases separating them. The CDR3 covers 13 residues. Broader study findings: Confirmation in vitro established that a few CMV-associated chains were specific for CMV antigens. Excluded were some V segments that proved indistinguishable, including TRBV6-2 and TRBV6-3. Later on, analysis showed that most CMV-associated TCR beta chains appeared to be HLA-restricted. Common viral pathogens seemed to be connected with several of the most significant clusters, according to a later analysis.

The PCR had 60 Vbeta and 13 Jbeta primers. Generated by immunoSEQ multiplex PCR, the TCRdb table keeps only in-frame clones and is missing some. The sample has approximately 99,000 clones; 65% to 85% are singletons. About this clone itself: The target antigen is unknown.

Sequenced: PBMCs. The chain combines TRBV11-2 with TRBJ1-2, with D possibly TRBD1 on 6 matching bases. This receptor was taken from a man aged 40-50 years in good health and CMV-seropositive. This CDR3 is CASSWDTNYGYTF. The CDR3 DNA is TGTGCCAGCAGCTGGGACACAAACTATGGCTACACCTTC.